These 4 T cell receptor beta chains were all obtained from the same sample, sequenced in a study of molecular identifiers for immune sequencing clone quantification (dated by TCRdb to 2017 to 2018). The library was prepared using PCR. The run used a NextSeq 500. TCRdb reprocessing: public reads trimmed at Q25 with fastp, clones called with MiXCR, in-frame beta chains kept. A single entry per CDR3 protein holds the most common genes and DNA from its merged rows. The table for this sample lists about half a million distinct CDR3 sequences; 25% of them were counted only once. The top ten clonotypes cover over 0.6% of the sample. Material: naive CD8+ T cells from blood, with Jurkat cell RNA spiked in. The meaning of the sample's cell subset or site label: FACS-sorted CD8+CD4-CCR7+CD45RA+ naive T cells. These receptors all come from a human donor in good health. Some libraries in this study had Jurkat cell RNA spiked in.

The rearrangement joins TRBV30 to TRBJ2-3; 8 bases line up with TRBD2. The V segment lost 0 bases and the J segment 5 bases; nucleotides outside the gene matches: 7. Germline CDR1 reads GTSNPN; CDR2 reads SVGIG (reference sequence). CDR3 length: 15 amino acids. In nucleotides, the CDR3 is TGTGCCTGGAGTGTTGTCGGGGGGGCGGTAGATACGCAGTATTTT. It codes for CAWSVVGGAVDTQYF.

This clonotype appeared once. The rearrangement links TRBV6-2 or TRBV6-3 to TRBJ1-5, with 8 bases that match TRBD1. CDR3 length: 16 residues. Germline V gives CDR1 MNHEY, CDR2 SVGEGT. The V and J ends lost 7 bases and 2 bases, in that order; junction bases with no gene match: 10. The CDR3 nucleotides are TGTGCCAGCACCCAGGACAGGGTGTGGGGCAATCAGCCCCAGCATTTT. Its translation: CASTQDRVWGNQPQHF.

The CDR3 DNA sequence: TGCGCCAGCAGCGCAAGCAGGGGGCTATCTGGAAACACCATATATTTT. Its translation: CASSASRGLSGNTIYF. The rearrangement uses TRBV4-1 and TRBJ1-3; the match to TRBD1 covers 8 bases. The CDR3 is 16 amino acids. CDR1 is MGHRA, CDR2 YSYEKL, per germline. Unmatched junction bases numbered 7, after V lost 5 bases and J lost 1 base.

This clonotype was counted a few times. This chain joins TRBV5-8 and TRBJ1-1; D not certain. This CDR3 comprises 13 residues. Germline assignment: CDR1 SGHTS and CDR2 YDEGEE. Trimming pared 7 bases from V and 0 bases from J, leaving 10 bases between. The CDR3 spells CASRRSMNTEAFF. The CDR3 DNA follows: TGTGCCAGCCGCCGCAGCATGAACACTGAAGCTTTCTTT.